The rows below give T cell receptor beta chains drawn from one sample of a study of shared clonotypes between healthy human individuals. The data were produced by immunoSEQ multiplex PCR, yet TCRdb's version contains in-frame clones alone and is incomplete. This repertoire shows approximately 1,500,000 clones, nearly 99% found once; its top ten account for less than 0.55%. The sequencing input was naive CD4+ T cells sorted from blood. These receptors were collected from a man aged 25 to 40 in good health. CDR3s include the opening cysteine and the closing phenylalanine or tryptophan. Each record gives: V gene, J gene, D gene, clone size, CDR3 protein, CDR3 DNA. The D gene is left open where the match is weak. Clone size is shown for a subset of rows, as once, few, many or a class of expanded clone.

>TRBV18|TRBJ2-7|TRBD1|-
CASSPVRDRVFEQYF
TGTGCCAGCTCACCAGTCCGGGACAGGGTTTTCGAGCAGTACTTC
>TRBV19|TRBJ1-5|TRBD1|-
CASSIIRGRFHQPQHF
TGTGCCAGTAGTATCATCAGGGGGCGCTTCCACCAGCCCCAGCATTTT
>TRBV30|TRBJ2-4|-|-
CAWSSGNIQYF
TGTGCCTGGAGTTCCGGAAACATTCAGTACTTC
>TRBV6-1|TRBJ1-4|-|once
CASNRRSNEKLFF
TGTGCCAGCAATAGACGGAGTAATGAAAAACTGTTTTTT
>TRBV27|TRBJ2-3|TRBD2|-
CASSQLPGTSVTDTQYF
TGTGCCAGCAGCCAATTACCGGGGACTAGCGTCACAGATACGCAGTATTTT
>TRBV7-8|TRBJ2-7|-|once
CASSFTDTYEQYF
TGTGCCAGCAGCTTTACCGATACCTACGAGCAGTACTTC
>TRBV6-5|TRBJ2-2|-|-
CASSYDPGELFF
TGTGCCAGCAGTTACGATCCCGGGGAGCTGTTTTTT
>TRBV4-2|TRBJ2-7|TRBD1|-
CASSQFDRGGSYEQYF
TGTGCCAGCAGCCAGTTCGACAGGGGAGGATCCTACGAGCAGTACTTC
>TRBV28|TRBJ1-2|-|-
CASSFPGGTGYTF
TGTGCCAGCAGTTTCCCCGGGGGCACCGGCTACACCTTC
>TRBV7-3|TRBJ2-7|-|-
CASSLEPRLEQYF
TGTGCCAGCAGCTTAGAGCCGAGGTTAGAGCAGTACTTC
>TRBV2|TRBJ2-1|TRBD2|-
CASSGRGSGIGEQFF
TGTGCCAGCAGTGGCAGGGGTAGCGGGATTGGTGAGCAGTTCTTC
>TRBV5-1|TRBJ2-3|-|-
CASSRQGFTDTQYF
TGCGCCAGCAGTAGGCAGGGGTTCACAGATACGCAGTATTTT
>TRBV6-5|TRBJ2-5|-|-
CASSRHTFEETQYF
TGTGCCAGCAGCCGCCATACATTTGAAGAGACCCAGTACTTC
>TRBV11-3|TRBJ2-3|-|-
CASSSGFSTDTQYF
TGTGCCAGCAGCTCTGGGTTCAGCACAGATACGCAGTATTTT
>TRBV7-8|TRBJ2-1|-|-
CASSLLRVTYNEQFF
TGTGCCAGCAGCTTGTTGAGAGTCACCTACAATGAGCAGTTCTTC